Below are 7 T cell receptor beta chains sequenced from a single sample in a study of T-cell reconstitution after alpha-beta-depleted transplantation in children. Unique molecular identifiers were incorporated into the prepared TCRbeta library. MiXCR, run by TCRdb on the PCR reads, gives a single entry per CDR3 protein. The sample shows about 480,000 distinct CDR3 sequences, 12% of them seen only once. The sample in question was PBMCs from the stem cell graft donor, obtained from the stem cell graft. The source is a human donor who donated a stem cell graft to a child with combined immunodeficiency.

The sample holds a few counts of this clonotype. The chain joins TRBV9 to TRBJ2-1; 11 bases are a match to TRBD2. With 4 bases clipped from V and 7 bases from J, the junction kept 10 bases outside the gene matches. This CDR3 region has 16 residues. Germline-derived CDR1 and CDR2 are SGDLS and YYNGEE. CDR3 sequence: CASSPSGGTTLNEQFF. DNA of the CDR3: TGTGCCAGCAGCCCTAGCGGGGGGACCACTTTGAATGAGCAGTTCTTC. Supplemented by reference TRBV9 and TRBJ2-1, the full variable domain reads DSGVTQTPKHLITATGQRVTLRCSPRSGDLSVYWYQQSLDQGLQFLIQYYNGEERAKGNILERFSAQQFPDLHSELNLSSLELGDSALYFCASSPSGGTTLNEQFFGPGTRLTVL.

This clonotype was counted ten times or more. The CDR3 nucleotides are TGTGCCAGCAGTTCGACGTCGACAGGGGTACCCTACAATGAGCAGTTCTTC. It is translated as CASSSTSTGVPYNEQFF. The chain is built from TRBV6-5 and TRBJ2-1, with 8 bases fitting TRBD1. The germline gives CDR1 MNHEY, CDR2 SVGAGI. The J segment lost 2 bases and the V segment lost 4 bases, leaving 10 bases of the junction unmatched. The CDR3 covers 17 residues.

The CDR3 sequence: CSVEDKTSSYNEQFF. The CDR3 nucleotides read TGCAGCGTTGAAGATAAAACGAGCTCCTACAATGAGCAGTTCTTC. This chain uses TRBV29-1 with TRBJ2-1; no clear D. V gave up 0 bases and J gave up 0 bases, with 9 bases separating them. This CDR3 is built from 15 residues. The V gene's germline CDR1 is SQVTM and CDR2 ANQGSEA.

There are many counts of this clonotype. The genes are TRBV6-1 and TRBJ1-1, with D maybe TRBD1 (5 bases). The germline V gene has CDR1 MNHNS and CDR2 SASEGT. Trimming removed 4 bases at V and 5 bases at J, with 8 bases between. The CDR3 spans 12 residues. CDR3 sequence: CASSAGRTEAFF. The DNA for the CDR3 is TGTGCCAGCAGTGCAGGGCGGACTGAAGCTTTCTTT.

This clonotype has ten or more counts. The genes are TRBV5-1 and TRBJ1-3; D not resolved. This CDR3 has 13 residues. Trimming pared 1 base from V and 3 bases from J, leaving 5 bases between. Per the germline V gene, CDR1 is SGHRS and CDR2 is YFSETQ. The CDR3 here is CASSLNSGNTIYF. CDR3 nucleotides: TGCGCCAGCAGCTTGAACAGTGGAAACACCATATATTTT.

This clonotype appeared many times. The genes are TRBV12-3 or TRBV12-4 and TRBJ2-3; 12 bases line up with TRBD2. This CDR3 spans 15 amino acids. The ends lost 5 bases at V and 5 bases at J; junction bases unmatched: 5. The CDR3 reads CASSPGLAGGDTQYF. CDR3 nucleotides: TGTGCCAGCAGTCCGGGACTAGCGGGCGGAGATACGCAGTATTTT.

There are many counts of this clonotype. V is TRBV12-3 or TRBV12-4 and J is TRBJ2-1, with 8 bases aligning to TRBD2. The J segment lost 5 bases and the V segment lost 7 bases, leaving 7 bases of the junction unmatched. The CDR3 covers 14 residues. The CDR3 DNA is TGTGCCAGCACCAGGCTAGCGGGTAACAATGAGCAGTTCTTC. Residues: CASTRLAGNNEQFF.